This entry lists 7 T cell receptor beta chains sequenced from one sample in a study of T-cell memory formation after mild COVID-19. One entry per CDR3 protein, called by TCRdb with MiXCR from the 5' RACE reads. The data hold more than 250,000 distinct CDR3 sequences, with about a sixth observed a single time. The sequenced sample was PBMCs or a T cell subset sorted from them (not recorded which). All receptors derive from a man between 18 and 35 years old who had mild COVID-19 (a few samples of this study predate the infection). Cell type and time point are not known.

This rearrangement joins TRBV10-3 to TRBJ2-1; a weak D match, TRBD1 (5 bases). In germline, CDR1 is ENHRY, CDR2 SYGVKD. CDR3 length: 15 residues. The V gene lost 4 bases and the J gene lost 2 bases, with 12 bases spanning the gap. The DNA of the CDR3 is TGTGCCATCAGTGGTAGGGGTTCCCCCTACAATGAGCAGTTCTTC. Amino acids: CAISGRGSPYNEQFF.

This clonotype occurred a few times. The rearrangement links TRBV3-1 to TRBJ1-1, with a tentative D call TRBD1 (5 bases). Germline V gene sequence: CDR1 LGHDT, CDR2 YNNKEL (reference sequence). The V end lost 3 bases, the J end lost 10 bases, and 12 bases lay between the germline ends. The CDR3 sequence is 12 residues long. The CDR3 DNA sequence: TGTGCCAGCAGCCACTCTGACAGACTAGCTTTCTTT. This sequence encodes CASSHSDRLAFF.

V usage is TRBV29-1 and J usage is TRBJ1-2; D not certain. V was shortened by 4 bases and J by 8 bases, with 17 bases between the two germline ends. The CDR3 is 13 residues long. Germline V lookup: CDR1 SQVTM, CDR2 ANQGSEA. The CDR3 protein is CSVGGGVKWGYTF. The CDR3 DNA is TGCAGCGTTGGAGGCGGGGTAAAGTGGGGCTACACCTTC.

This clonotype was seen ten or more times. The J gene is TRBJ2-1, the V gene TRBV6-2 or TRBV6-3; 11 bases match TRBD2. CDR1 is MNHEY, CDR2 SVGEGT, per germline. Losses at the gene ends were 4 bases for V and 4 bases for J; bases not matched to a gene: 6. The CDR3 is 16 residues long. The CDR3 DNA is TGTGCCAGCAGTTCTTTGACTAGCGGGGCTTACAATGAGCAGTTCTTC. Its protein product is CASSSLTSGAYNEQFF.

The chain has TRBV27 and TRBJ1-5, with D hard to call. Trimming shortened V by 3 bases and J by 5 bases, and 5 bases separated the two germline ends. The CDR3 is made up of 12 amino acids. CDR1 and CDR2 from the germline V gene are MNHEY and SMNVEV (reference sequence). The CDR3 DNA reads TGTGCCAGCAGTTTTCTGGATCAGCCCCAGCATTTT. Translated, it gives CASSFLDQPQHF.

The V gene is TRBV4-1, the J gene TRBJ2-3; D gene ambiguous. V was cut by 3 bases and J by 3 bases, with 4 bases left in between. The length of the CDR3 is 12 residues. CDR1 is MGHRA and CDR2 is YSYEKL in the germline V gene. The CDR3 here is CASSHHTDTQYF. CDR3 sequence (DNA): TGCGCCAGCAGCCATCATACAGATACGCAGTATTTT.

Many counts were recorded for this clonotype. The CDR3 reads CASRQGTAGANVLTF. CDR3 sequence (DNA): TGTGCCAGCAGGCAAGGGACAGCTGGGGCCAACGTCCTGACTTTC. The chain is built from TRBV12-3 or TRBV12-4 and TRBJ2-6, with 7 bases lining up with TRBD1. CDR3 length: 15 residues. V dropped 6 bases and J dropped 2; count of bases not matched to a gene: 4.